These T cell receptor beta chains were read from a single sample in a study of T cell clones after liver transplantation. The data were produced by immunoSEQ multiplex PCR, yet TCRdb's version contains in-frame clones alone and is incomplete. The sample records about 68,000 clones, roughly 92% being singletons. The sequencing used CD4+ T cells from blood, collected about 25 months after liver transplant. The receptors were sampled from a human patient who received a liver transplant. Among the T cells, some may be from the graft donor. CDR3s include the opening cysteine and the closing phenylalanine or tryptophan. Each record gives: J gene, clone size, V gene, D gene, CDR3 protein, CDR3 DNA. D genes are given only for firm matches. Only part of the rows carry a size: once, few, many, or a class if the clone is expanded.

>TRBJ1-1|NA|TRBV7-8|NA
CASSLVLNTEAFF
TGTGCCAGCAGCTTAGTGTTGAACACTGAAGCTTTCTTT
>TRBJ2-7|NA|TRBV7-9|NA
CASSLQVGVYEQYF
TGTGCCAGCAGCCTCCAGGTCGGGGTCTACGAGCAGTACTTC
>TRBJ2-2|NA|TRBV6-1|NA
CASTEGPNTGELFF
TGTGCCAGCACGGAGGGGCCGAACACCGGGGAGCTGTTTTTT
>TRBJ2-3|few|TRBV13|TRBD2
CASSLLLAGGGDTQYF
TGTGCCAGCAGCTTACTACTAGCGGGAGGGGGAGATACGCAGTATTTT
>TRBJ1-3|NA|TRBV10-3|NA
CAISETVLGNTIYF
TGTGCCATCAGTGAGACAGTCCTAGGAAACACCATATATTTT
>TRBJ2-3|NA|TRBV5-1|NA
CASGAGRNTDTQYF
TGCGCCAGCGGGGCGGGGCGGAACACAGATACGCAGTATTTT
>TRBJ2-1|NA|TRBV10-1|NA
CASSESHNEQFF
TGCGCCAGCAGTGAGTCACACAATGAGCAGTTCTTC
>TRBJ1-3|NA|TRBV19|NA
CASSVGTGGNTIYF
TGTGCCAGTAGTGTCGGGACTGGCGGAAACACCATATATTTT
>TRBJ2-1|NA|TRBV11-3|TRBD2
CASSPARESWGNEQFF
TGTGCCAGCAGCCCAGCGCGGGAGAGTTGGGGCAATGAGCAGTTCTTC
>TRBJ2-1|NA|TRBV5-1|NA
CASSNVGNEQFF
TGCGCCAGCAGCAATGTGGGCAATGAGCAGTTCTTC
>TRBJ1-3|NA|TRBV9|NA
CASSVGGGALAGNTIYF
TGTGCCAGCAGCGTAGGTGGGGGGGCGTTAGCTGGAAACACCATATATTTT
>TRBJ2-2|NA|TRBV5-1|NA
CASGRLPGTGELFF
TGCGCCAGCGGTAGGCTCCCTGGTACCGGGGAGCTGTTTTTT
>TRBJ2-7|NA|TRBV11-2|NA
CASSLAWAGIYEQYF
TGTGCCAGCAGCTTAGCTTGGGCAGGGATCTACGAGCAGTACTTC
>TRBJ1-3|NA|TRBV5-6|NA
CASGPSGNTIYF
TGTGCCAGCGGGCCTTCTGGAAACACCATATATTTT
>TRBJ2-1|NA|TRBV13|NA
CASSLLGRRAYNEQFF
TGTGCCAGCAGCTTACTCGGGAGACGGGCCTACAATGAGCAGTTCTTC
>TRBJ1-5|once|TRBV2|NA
CASSSIRGNQPQHF
TGTGCCAGCAGTTCAATCCGAGGGAATCAGCCCCAGCATTTT
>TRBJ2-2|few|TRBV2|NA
CASSVGATGELFF
TGTGCCAGCAGTGTGGGGGCCACCGGGGAGCTGTTTTTT
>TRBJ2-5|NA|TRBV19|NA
CASSGQRGEPQYF
TGTGCCAGTAGTGGACAGCGGGGAGAGCCCCAGTACTTC
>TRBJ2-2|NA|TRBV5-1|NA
CASSLNAGMNTGELFF
TGCGCCAGCAGCTTGAATGCGGGAATGAACACCGGGGAGCTGTTTTTT
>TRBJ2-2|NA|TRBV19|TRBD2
CASSILLAEANTGELFF
TGTGCCAGTAGTATCCTACTAGCGGAAGCGAACACCGGGGAGCTGTTTTTT
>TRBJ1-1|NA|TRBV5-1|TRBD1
CASSLGRDRGNRYTEAFF
TGCGCCAGCAGCTTGGGCCGGGACAGGGGGAATCGTTACACTGAAGCTTTCTTT
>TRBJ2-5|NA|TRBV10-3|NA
CAIRGAVSETQYF
TGTGCCATCAGGGGGGCCGTATCGGAGACCCAGTACTTC
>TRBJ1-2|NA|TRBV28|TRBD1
CASRDTGDYGYTF
TGTGCCAGCAGAGATACAGGGGACTATGGCTACACCTTC
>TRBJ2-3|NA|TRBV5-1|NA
CASSLKGTDTQYF
TGCGCCAGCAGCTTGAAGGGAACAGATACGCAGTATTTT
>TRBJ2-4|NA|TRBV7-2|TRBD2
CASSLVSSGNDQYF
TGTGCCAGCAGCTTAGTGAGTAGCGGGAATGATCAGTACTTC
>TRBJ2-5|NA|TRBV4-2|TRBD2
CASRWTSGNQETQYF
TGTGCCAGCAGATGGACTAGCGGGAATCAAGAGACCCAGTACTTC
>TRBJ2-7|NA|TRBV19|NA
CASSIGEYEQYF
TGTGCCAGTAGTATAGGTGAATACGAGCAGTACTTC
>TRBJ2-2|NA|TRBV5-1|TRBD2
CASSLEDRAGGPVGELFF
TGCGCCAGCAGCTTGGAGGACCGAGCGGGAGGGCCGGTCGGGGAGCTGTTTTTT
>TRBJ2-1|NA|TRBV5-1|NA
CASSEWYEQFF
TGCGCCAGCAGCGAGTGGTATGAGCAGTTCTTC
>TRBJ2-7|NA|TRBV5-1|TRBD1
CASSGRGQGAREQYF
TGCGCCAGCAGCGGACGGGGACAGGGGGCTAGGGAGCAGTACTTC
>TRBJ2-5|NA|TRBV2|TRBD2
CASRRTSGRVRETQYF
TGTGCCAGCAGGCGGACTAGCGGGAGAGTCAGGGAGACCCAGTACTTC
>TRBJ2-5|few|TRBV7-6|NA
CASGGVDQETQYF
TGTGCCAGCGGGGGTGTTGACCAAGAGACCCAGTACTTC
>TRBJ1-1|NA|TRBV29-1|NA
CSAEPSNTEAFF
TGCAGCGCCGAACCTTCGAACACTGAAGCTTTCTTT
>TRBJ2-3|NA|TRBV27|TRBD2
CASSYGGRQQDTQYF
TGTGCCAGCAGTTACGGCGGGAGGCAACAAGATACGCAGTATTTT
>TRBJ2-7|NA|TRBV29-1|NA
CSVAGTPAYEQYF
TGCAGCGTGGCGGGGACACCAGCCTACGAGCAGTACTTC
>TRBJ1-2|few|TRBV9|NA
CASSVDWIRGGYTF
TGTGCCAGCAGCGTAGATTGGATCCGGGGTGGCTACACCTTC
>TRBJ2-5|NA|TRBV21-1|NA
CASGTGFQETQYF
TGTGCCAGCGGAACAGGGTTCCAAGAGACCCAGTACTTC
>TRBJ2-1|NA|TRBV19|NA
CASSIGTSYNEQFF
TGTGCCAGTAGTATAGGGACCTCCTACAATGAGCAGTTCTTC
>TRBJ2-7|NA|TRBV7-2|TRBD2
CASSSLAGGYEQYF
TGTGCCAGCAGCTCCCTAGCGGGAGGGTACGAGCAGTACTTC
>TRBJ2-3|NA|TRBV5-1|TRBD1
CASSSQGASTDTQYF
TGCGCCAGCAGCTCACAGGGGGCTAGCACAGATACGCAGTATTTT
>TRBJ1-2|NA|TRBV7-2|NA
CASSTSNEGGYTF
TGTGCCAGCAGCACTAGTAACGAGGGTGGCTACACCTTC
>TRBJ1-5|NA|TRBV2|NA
CASSLVTRDQPQHF
TGTGCCAGCAGTCTGGTGACAAGGGATCAGCCCCAGCATTTT
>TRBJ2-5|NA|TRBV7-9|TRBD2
CASSLGPAGDKETQYF
TGTGCCAGCAGCTTAGGCCCAGCGGGGGACAAAGAGACCCAGTACTTC
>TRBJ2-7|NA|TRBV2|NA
CASSAGHTYEQYF
TGTGCCAGCAGTGCGGGACACACCTACGAGCAGTACTTC
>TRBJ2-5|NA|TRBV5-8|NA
CASSLQVGETQYF
TGTGCCAGCAGCTTGCAGGTCGGGGAGACCCAGTACTTC
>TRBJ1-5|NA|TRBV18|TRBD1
CASSPSGQGNQPQHF
TGTGCCAGCTCACCCAGCGGACAGGGTAATCAGCCCCAGCATTTT
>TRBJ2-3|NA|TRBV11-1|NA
CASSVGFTDTQYF
TGTGCCAGCAGCGTGGGATTCACAGATACGCAGTATTTT
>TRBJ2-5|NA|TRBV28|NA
CASSFLDQFETQYF
TGTGCCAGCAGTTTTTTGGATCAATTTGAGACCCAGTACTTC
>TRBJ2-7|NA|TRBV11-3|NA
CASSLEGTNLYLYEQYF
TGTGCCAGCAGCTTGGAGGGGACAAACCTTTATCTCTACGAGCAGTACTTC
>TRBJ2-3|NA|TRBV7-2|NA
CASSARGLYTDTQYF
TGTGCCAGCAGCGCACGGGGTCTTTACACAGATACGCAGTATTTT
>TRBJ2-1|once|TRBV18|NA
CASSPQGGNEQFF
TGTGCCAGCTCACCACAAGGGGGAAATGAGCAGTTCTTC
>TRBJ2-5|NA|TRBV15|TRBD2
CATSRRLAGGQETQYF
TGTGCCACCAGCAGGCGACTAGCGGGAGGTCAAGAGACCCAGTACTTC